This record covers a single T cell receptor beta chain. This clonotype was found many times. There is no known antigen for this receptor. Germline and junction disagree at one end, which may indicate a read error. The data originate from a study of T cells in Graves' hyperthyroidism and ophthalmopathy (dated by TCRdb to between 2018 and 2020). As for the study more broadly: Peripheral blood samples were taken at initial diagnosis, before any treatment was given. Thyroid tissue and blood T-cell repertoires from roughly 6 Graves' hyperthyroidism patients were also compared in the study. The 85 to 100 discovery patients were randomly split 7:3 into training and test sets. The paper reports TCR Vbeta CDR3 sequencing of 135 peripheral blood samples: approximately 43 ophthalmopathy, roughly 80 hyperthyroidism and approximately 17 progressor patients. After sampling, hyperthyroidism patients received methimazole starting at 30 mg daily, and ophthalmopathy patients received high-dose intravenous methylprednisolone. Whether ophthalmopathy could be predicted prospectively was tested in an independent validation cohort made up of under 20 hyperthyroidism patients plus 17 patients who later progressed to ophthalmopathy. To identify TCR V-J signatures that set the groups apart, the researchers used a discovery cohort of about a hundred patients, made up of around 42 with Graves' ophthalmopathy and 57 with stable Graves' hyperthyroidism.

The TCR beta CDR3 regions were amplified from the RNA transcripts. The TCR CDR3 was subjected to a first round of RT-PCR using the HTBI primer set and the Qiagen OneStep RT-PCR kit. A second multiplex PCR round built the libraries, followed by size selection and purification. Libraries were sequenced paired-end with 100 bp reads on an Illumina HiSeq2000. The source study handled its data this way. SOAPnuke was used to process the raw data, throwing out any read that contained adapters or uncalled bases, had a mean Phred below 15, or lacked an exact constant-primer or identifier match. COPE v1.2.5 was used to merge the high-quality paired reads, and each unique nucleotide sequence was defined as a clonotype. MiTCR v1.1 was used to align clonotypes to the IMGT TRBV, TRBD and TRBJ reference segments. Analysis was restricted to V-J combinations with a frequency above 0.0001, which covered 98% to 99.2% of repertoires. A TCS score was defined as the ratio between F50 (clonal expansion) and ExV (chaos), using BLOSUM62-based TCRdist between CDR3 peptides within each V-J. Welch's t-statistics and random forest reduced 514 V-J features to roughly 13, which were used in a naive Bayes classifier (R e1071). TCRdb ran its own pipeline on the public reads, namely fastp trimming at Q25 and MiXCR clone calling, and kept in-frame beta chains. Entries are consolidated by CDR3 protein sequence, retaining the most common genes and DNA. The V and J calls reflect TCRdb's pipeline rather than the authors' work. The table for this sample lists about 700,000 distinct CDR3 sequences; less than 15% of them were counted only once. Of the sample, approximately 10% falls within the top ten clones.

The CDR3, cysteine through phenylalanine, is 15 amino acids long. Of all the DNA, just the CDR3 is kept, 45 bases in frame from base 1. In the germline V gene, CDR1 corresponds to SNHLY and CDR2 to FYNNEI. The study at large found these results: In validation, the model predicted progression to ophthalmopathy a median of around six months before onset, with approximately 70% sensitivity and about 75% specificity. Most expanded thyroid clonotypes (frequency above 0.001) were also detected in blood, suggesting blood repertoires may reflect thyroid immune responses. Sample size was not statistically predetermined, and blinding of investigators to group allocation was not performed. A 13 V-J signature model separated ophthalmopathy from stable hyperthyroidism, with roughly 88% sensitivity and 81.08% specificity in cross-validation and 80%/75% in testing.

Stable Graves' hyperthyroidism was defined as the absence of progression to ophthalmopathy over 18 months of follow-up. The hyperthyroidism patients were between 18 and 65 years old and newly diagnosed, with a disease duration of less than 2 months. Any patient with an uncontrolled infection, another autoimmune disease, pregnancy or lactation was excluded. Diagnoses were based on clinical symptoms, serum thyroxine and TRAb, thyroid ultrasound and orbital computed tomography. Ficoll-Paque density gradient centrifugation was used to isolate PBMCs from 8.5 to 10 ml of fresh peripheral blood. Total RNA was extracted with Trizol reagent, and quality was checked on an Agilent 2100 Bioanalyzer.

The sequence joins TRBV2 to TRBJ2-7, and TRBD2 aligns with 13 junction nucleotides. The specimen was blood. This TCR was sampled from a woman aged 18 to 35 with Graves' hyperthyroidism. CDR3 reads: CASREGTSGMGEQYF. In nucleotides, the sequence is TGTGCCAGCAGGGAAGGGACTAGCGGGATGGGCGAGCAGTACTTC.